The clone carrying this T cell receptor (beta chain) turned up a few times. Its specificity is unknown. This sample is part of a study of T cells after yellow fever vaccination. The CDR3 is 12 amino acids. V shed 1 base and J shed 12 bases, with 8 bases lying between them. CDR1 SGHRS and CDR2 YFSETQ come from the germline V gene. The study's findings and limits: Weaker overall was a secondary response that nonetheless peaked faster, on day 5 versus 15. Subsequent to the booster, the majority of primary-vaccination clones reappeared (96% CD4, approximately 85% CD8).

MiXCR, run by TCRdb on the 5' RACE reads, gives a single entry per CDR3 protein. The sample holds hundreds of thousands of distinct CDR3 sequences, roughly an eighth seen once. The receptor was isolated from a man in his thirties or forties who received the YFV17D yellow fever vaccine. The starting material was PBMCs, obtained on the day of the yellow fever booster vaccination. This chain connects TRBV5-1 to TRBJ1-6; unclear D gene. In DNA, the CDR3 is TGCGCCAGCAGCTTGACGAGCGGACCCCTCCACTTT. Residues: CASSLTSGPLHF.